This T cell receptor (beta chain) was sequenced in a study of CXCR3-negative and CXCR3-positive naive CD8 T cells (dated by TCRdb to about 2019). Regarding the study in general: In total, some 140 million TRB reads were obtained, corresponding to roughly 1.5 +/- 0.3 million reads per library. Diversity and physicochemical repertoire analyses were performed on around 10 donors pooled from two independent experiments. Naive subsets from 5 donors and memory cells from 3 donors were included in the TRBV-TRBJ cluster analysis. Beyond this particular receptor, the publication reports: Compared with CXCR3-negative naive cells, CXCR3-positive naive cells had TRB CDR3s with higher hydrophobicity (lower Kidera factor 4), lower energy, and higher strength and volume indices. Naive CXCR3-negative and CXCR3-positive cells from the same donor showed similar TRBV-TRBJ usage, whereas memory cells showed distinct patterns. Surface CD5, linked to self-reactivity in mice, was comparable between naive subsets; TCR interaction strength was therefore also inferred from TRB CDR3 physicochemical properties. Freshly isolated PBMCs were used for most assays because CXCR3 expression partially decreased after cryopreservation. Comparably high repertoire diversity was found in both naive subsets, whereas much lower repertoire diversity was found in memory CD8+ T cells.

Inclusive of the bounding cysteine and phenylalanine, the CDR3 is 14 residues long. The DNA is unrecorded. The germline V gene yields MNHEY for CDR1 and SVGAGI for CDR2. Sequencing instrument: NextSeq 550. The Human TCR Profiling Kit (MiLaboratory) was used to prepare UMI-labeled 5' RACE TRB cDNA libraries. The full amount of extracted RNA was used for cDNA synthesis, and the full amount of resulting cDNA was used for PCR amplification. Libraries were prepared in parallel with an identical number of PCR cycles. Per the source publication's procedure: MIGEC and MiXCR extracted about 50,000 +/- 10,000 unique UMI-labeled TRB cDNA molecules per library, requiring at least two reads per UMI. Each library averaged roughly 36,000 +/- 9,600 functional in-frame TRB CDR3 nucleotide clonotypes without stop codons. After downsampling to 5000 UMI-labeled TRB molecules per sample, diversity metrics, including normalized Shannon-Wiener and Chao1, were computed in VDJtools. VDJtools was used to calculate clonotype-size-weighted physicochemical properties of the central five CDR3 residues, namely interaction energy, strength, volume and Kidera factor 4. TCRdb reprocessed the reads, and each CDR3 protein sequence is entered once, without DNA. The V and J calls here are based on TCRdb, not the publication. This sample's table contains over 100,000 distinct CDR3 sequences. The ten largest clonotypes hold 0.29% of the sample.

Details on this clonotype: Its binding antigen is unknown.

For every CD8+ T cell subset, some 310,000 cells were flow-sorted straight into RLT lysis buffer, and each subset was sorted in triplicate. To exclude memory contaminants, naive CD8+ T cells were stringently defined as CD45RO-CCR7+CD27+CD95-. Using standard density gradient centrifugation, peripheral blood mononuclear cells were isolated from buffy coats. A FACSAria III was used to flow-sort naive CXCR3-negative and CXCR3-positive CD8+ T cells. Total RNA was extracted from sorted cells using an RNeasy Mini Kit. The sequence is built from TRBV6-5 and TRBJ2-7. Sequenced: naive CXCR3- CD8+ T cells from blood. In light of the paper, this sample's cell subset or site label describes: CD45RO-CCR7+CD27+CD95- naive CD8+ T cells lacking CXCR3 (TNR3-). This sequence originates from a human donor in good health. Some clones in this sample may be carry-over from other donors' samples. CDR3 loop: CASSYLSGGHEQYF.